These T cell receptor beta chains were read from a single sample in a study of cytomegalovirus exposure and HLA in healthy donors. TCRdb's copy holds only in-frame clones and misses some; the assay was immunoSEQ multiplex PCR. Counted here are around 76,000 clones, roughly 73% occurring once; the ten biggest clones make up about 16%. The sequenced material came from PBMCs. These receptors came from a woman aged 35 to 49 in good health and CMV-seropositive. Both conserved end residues are part of each CDR3. Clone size is stated in some rows and not others, as once, few, many or a class when expanded.

TRBV9 NA CASSVGQGGETQYF
TRBV27 NA CASSFRVLNEQYF
TRBV27 NA CASARRAYMVTNEKLFF
TRBV28 once CASSLMRLADEQFF
TRBV5-5 NA CASSLGHRDYSNQPQHF
TRBV6-6 NA CASSTRQANNSPLHF
TRBV9 NA CASSVTSGGVPNEQFF
TRBV4-1 NA CASSQDTVGYTF
TRBV10-3 NA CASWGGLRLEQYF
TRBV28 NA CASSLGGVAKNIQYF
TRBV5-6 NA CASSFLGGNQPQHF
TRBV5-4 NA CASRPPGTSGNGYTF
TRBV4-1 NA CASSQFTGTGGNSPLHF
TRBV7-2 medium-sized CASMGQTYTEAFF
TRBV12-5 NA CASSNTGANTEAFF
TRBV5-1 NA CASAGGYTDTQYF
TRBV6-5 NA CASSRGQAYEQYF
TRBV23-1 once CASSQSRDSQETQYF
TRBV5-4 NA CASSLGVLAGVYNEQFF
TRBV6-5 NA CASSGTANTEAFF
TRBV15 NA CATSRVQANTEAFF
TRBV29-1 NA CSVAGDYNEQFF
TRBV4-3 NA CASSQGGGGVDEQYF
TRBV10-2 NA CASSESRAGGHSPLHF
TRBV28 NA CASSSRDWSYEQYF
TRBV7-9 NA CASSLVEGFVDTQYF
TRBV4-1 few CASSQGRGLQETQYF
TRBV14 NA CASSYSTSTDTQYF
TRBV5-1 NA CASSLGTGNYGYTF
TRBV7-2 once CASSLRTSGRFRDTQYF
TRBV6-4 NA CASRLGTGSPNEQFF
TRBV2 once CASSTGTDYGYTF
TRBV7-8 few CASSLEAGVYNEQFF
TRBV5-1 NA CASSMSRNEQFF
TRBV4-1 NA CASSQDGQGNQPQHF
TRBV7-6 NA CASSATGTGGLDEQYF
TRBV4-1 NA CASSQGNSSPGKLFF
TRBV6-5 NA CASSSFDEQFF
TRBV7-2 NA CASSGWAGVSDEQYF
TRBV19 NA CASRARHRGSGNTIYF